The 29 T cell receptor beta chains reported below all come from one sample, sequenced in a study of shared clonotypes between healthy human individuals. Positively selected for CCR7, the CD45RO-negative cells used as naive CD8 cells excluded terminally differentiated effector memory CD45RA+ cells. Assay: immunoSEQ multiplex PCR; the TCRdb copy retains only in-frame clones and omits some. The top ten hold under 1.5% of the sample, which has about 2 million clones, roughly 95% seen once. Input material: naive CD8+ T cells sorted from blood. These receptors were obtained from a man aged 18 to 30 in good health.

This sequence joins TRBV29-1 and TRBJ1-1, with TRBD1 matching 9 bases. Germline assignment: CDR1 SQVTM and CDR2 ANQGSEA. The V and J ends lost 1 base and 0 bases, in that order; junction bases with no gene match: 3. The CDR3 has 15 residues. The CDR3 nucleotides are TGCAGCGTTGAAGGGACAGGGGACTTGAACACTGAAGCTTTCTTT. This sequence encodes CSVEGTGDLNTEAFF.

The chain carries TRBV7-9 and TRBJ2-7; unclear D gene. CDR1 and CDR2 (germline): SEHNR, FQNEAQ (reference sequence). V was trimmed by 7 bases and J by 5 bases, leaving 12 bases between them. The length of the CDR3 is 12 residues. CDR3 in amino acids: CASTPSAHEQYF. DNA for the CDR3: TGTGCCAGCACCCCGTCGGCCCACGAGCAGTACTTC.

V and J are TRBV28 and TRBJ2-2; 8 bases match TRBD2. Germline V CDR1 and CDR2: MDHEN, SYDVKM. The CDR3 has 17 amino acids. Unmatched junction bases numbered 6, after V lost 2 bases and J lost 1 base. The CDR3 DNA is TGTGCCAGCAGTTTAGAATTGACTAGCGAGAACACCGGGGAGCTGTTTTTT. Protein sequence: CASSLELTSENTGELFF. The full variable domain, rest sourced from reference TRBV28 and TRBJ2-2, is DVKVTQSSRYLVKRTGEKVFLECVQDMDHENMFWYRQDPGLGLRLIYFSYDVKMKEKGDIPEGYSVSREKKERFSLILESASTNQTSMYLCASSLELTSENTGELFFGEGSRLTVL.

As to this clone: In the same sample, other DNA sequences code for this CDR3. CDR3 bases: TGTGCCAGCAGTTACCGCGGCCCTTCCTACGAGCAGTACTTC. Its translation: CASSYRGPSYEQYF. V usage is TRBV27 and J usage is TRBJ2-7; D not resolved. The CDR3 is 14 residues long. Germline V lookup: CDR1 MNHEY, CDR2 SMNVEV (reference sequence). V was cut by 4 bases and J by 1 base, with 11 bases left in between.

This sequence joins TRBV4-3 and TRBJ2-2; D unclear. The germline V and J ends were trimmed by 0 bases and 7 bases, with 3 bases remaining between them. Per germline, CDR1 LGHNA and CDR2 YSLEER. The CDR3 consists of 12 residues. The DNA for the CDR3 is TGCGCCAGCAGCCAAGACTTCGGGGAGCTGTTTTTT. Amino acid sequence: CASSQDFGELFF.

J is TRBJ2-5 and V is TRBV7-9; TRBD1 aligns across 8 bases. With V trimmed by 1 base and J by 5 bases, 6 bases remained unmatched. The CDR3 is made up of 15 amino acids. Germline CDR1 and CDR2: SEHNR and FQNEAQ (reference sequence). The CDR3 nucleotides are TGTGCCAGCAGCTTAGGGACAGGGTTTGTCGAGACCCAGTACTTC. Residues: CASSLGTGFVETQYF.

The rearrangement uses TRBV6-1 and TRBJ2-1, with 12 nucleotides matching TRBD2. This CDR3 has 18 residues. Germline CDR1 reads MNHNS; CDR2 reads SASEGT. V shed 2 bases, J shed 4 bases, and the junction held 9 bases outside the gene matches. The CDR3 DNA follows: TGTGCCAGCAGTGAACTCGGGCTAGCGGGGGGGGTTTACAATGAGCAGTTCTTC. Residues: CASSELGLAGGVYNEQFF.

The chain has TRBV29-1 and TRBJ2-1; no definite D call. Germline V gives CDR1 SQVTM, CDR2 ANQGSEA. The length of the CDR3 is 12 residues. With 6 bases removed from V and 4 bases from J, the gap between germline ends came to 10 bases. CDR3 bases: TGCAGCGTGGGTAGGGCTTACAATGAGCAGTTCTTC. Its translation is CSVGRAYNEQFF.

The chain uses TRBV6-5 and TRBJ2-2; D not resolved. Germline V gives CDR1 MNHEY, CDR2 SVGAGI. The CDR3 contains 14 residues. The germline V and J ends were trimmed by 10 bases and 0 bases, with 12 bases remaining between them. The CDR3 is CATTTVSNTGELFF. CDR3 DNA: TGTGCCACAACCACAGTGTCGAACACCGGGGAGCTGTTTTTT.

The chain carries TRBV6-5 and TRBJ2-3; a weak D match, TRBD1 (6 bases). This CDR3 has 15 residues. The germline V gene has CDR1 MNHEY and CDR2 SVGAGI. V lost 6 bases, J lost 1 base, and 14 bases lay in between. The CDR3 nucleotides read TGTGCCAGCAGAGTCGGGACACGCGGCACAGATACGCAGTATTTT. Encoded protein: CASRVGTRGTDTQYF.

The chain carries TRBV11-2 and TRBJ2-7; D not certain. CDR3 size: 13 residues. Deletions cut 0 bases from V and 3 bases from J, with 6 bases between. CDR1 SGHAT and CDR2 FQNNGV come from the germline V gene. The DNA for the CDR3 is TGTGCCAGCAGCTTAGAAAAAATCTACGAGCAGTACTTC. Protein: CASSLEKIYEQYF.

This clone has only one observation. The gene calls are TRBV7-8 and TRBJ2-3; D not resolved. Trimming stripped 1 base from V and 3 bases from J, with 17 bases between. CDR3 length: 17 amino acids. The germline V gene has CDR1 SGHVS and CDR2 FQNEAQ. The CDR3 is CASSLGWSDQGTDTQYF. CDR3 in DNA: TGTGCCAGCAGCTTAGGGTGGAGCGATCAAGGGACAGATACGCAGTATTTT.

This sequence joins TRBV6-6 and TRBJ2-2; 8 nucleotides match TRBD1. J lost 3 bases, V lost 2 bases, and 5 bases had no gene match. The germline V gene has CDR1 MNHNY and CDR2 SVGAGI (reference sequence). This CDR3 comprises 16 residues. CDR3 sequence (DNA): TGTGCCAGCAGTTACGCAGGGGGCGGTGACACCGGGGAGCTGTTTTTT. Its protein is CASSYAGGGDTGELFF.

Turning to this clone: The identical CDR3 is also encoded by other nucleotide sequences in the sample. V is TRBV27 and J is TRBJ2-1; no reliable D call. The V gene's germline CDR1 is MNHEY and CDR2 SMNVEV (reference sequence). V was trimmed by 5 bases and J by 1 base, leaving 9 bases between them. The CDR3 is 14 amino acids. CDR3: CASSLVGSYNEQFF. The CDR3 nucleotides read TGTGCCAGCAGTCTGGTTGGGTCCTACAATGAGCAGTTCTTC.

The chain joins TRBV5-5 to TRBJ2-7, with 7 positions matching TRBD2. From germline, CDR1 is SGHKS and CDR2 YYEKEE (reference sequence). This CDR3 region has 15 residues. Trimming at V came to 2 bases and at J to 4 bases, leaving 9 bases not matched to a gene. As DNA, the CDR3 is TGTGCCAGCAGCTTCTTCGAGCTAGCGGATTACGAGCAGTACTTC. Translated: CASSFFELADYEQYF. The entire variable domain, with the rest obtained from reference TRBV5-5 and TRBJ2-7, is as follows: DAGVTQSPTHLIKTRGQQVTLRCSPISGHKSVSWYQQVLGQGPQFIFQYYEKEERGRGNFPDRFSARQFPNYSSELNVNALLLGDSALYLCASSFFELADYEQYFGPGTRLTVT.

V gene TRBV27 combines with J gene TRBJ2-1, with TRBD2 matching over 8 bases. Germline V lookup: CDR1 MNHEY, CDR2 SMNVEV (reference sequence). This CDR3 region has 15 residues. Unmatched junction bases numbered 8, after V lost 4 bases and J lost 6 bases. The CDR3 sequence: CASSYSGKGGNEQFF. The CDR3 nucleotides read TGTGCCAGCAGTTATAGCGGGAAAGGGGGCAATGAGCAGTTCTTC.

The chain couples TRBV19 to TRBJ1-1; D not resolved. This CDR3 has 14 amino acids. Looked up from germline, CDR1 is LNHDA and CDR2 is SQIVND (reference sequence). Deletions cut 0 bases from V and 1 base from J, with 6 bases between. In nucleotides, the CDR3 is TGTGCCAGTAGTATAGACAGGCCGAACACTGAAGCTTTCTTT. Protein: CASSIDRPNTEAFF.

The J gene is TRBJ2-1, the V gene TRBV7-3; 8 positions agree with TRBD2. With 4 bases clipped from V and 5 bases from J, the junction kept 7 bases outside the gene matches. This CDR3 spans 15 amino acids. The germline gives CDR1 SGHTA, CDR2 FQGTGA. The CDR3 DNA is TGTGCCAGCAGCTCCCCCGGGGGGGCTAACAATGAGCAGTTCTTC. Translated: CASSSPGGANNEQFF.

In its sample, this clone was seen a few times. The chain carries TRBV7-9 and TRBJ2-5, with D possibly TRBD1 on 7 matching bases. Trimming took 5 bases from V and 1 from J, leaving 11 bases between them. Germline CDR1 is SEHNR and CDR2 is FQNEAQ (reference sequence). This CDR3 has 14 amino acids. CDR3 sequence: CASSNRGLQETQYF. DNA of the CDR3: TGTGCCAGCAGCAACAGGGGACTCCAAGAGACCCAGTACTTC.

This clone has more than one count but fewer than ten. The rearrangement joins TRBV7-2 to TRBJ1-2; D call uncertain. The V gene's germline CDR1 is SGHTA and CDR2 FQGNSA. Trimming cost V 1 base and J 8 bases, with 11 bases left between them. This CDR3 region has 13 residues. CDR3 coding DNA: TGTGCCAGCAGCTTAGACGCGATGAGGGGCTACACCTTC. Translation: CASSLDAMRGYTF.

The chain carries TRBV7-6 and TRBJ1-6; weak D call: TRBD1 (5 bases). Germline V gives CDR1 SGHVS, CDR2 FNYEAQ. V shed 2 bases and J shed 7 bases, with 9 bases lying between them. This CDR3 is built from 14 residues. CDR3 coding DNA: TGTGCCAGCAGCTTACCAGGGAACAATTCACCCCTCCACTTT. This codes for CASSLPGNNSPLHF.

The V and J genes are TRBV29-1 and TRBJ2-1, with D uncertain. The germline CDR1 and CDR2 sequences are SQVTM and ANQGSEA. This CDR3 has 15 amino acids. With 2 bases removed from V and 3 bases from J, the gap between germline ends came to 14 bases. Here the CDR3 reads CSVENWDSSYNEQFF. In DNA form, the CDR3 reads TGCAGCGTTGAAAATTGGGATTCGAGCTACAATGAGCAGTTCTTC.

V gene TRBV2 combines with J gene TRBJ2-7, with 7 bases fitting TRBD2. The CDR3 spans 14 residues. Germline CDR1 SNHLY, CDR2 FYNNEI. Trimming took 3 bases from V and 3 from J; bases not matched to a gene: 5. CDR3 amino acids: CASSDPGGNYEQYF. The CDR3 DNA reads TGTGCCAGCAGTGACCCGGGAGGCAACTACGAGCAGTACTTC.

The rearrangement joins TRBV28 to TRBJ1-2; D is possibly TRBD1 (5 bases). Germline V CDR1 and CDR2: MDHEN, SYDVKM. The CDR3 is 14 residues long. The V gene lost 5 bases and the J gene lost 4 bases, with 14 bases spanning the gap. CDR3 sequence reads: CASSDGGESYGYTF. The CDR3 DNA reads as TGTGCCAGCAGTGATGGGGGGGAGAGCTATGGCTACACCTTC.

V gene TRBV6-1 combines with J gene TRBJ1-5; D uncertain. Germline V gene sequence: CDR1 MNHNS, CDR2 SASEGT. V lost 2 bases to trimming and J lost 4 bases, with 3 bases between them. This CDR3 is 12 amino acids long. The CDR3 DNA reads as TGTGCCAGCAGTGAAATAAATCAGCCCCAGCATTTT. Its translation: CASSEINQPQHF.

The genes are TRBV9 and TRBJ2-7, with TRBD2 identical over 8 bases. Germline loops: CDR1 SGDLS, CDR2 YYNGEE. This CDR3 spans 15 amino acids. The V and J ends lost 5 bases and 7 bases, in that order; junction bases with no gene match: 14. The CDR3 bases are TGTGCCAGCAGTAGAACGGGAGGGGGGTACGAGGAGCAGTACTTC. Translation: CASSRTGGGYEEQYF.

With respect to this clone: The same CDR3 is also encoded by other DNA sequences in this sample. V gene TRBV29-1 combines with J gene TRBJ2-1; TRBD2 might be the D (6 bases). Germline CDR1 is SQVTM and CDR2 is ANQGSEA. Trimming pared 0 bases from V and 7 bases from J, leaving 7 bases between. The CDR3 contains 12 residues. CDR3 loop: CSVEDRGNEQFF. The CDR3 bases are TGCAGCGTTGAAGATCGGGGGAATGAGCAGTTCTTC.

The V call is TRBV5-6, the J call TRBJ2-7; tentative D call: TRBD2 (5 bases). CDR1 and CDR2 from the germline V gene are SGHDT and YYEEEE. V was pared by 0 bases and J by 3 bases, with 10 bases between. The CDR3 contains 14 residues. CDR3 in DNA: TGTGCCAGCAGCTTGGCGGCGGGCTTCTACGAGCAGTACTTC. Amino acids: CASSLAAGFYEQYF.

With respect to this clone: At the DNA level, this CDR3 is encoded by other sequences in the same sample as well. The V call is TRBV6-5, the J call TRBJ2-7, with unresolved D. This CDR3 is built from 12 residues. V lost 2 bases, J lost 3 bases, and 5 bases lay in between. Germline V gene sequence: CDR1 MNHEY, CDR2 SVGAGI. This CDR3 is CASSYNGYEQYF. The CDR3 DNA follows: TGTGCCAGCAGTTACAACGGCTACGAGCAGTACTTC.